This entry lists 15 T cell receptor beta chains sequenced from one sample in a study of blood T cell repertoires in COVID-19. Profiled with immunoSEQ multiplex PCR; TCRdb holds only in-frame clones, not every one. The repertoire holds more than 150,000 clones, with roughly 80% as singletons. Sequencing was carried out using peripheral blood. Source of these receptors: a woman aged 25 to 39 with acute or convalescent COVID-19.

A single count supports this clone. This chain uses TRBV6-2 or TRBV6-3 with TRBJ2-7, with 13 bases lining up with TRBD2. V was clipped by 5 bases and J by 3 bases; unmatched bases: 4. CDR3 length equals 15 residues. The germline CDR1 and CDR2 sequences are MNHEY and SVGEGT. The CDR3 sequence: CASSQGTSGVYEQYF. The DNA of the CDR3 is TGTGCCAGCAGTCAGGGGACTAGCGGGGTCTACGAGCAGTACTTC.

The chain employs TRBV11-2 and TRBJ2-1, with 7 bases aligning to TRBD2. This CDR3 is built from 15 residues. The trim removed 5 bases at V and 9 bases at J, leaving 13 bases unmatched. CDR1 is SGHAT, CDR2 FQNNGV, per germline. The CDR3 loop reads CASSTEGREWFEQFF. The CDR3 nucleotides read TGTGCCAGCAGCACTGAGGGGCGGGAGTGGTTTGAGCAGTTCTTC.

The rearrangement joins TRBV7-9 to TRBJ2-2; the match to TRBD2 covers 8 bases. This CDR3 region has 14 residues. Germline CDR1 reads SEHNR; CDR2 reads FQNEAQ (reference sequence). V trimming: 3 bases; J trimming: 7 bases; junction bases outside the gene matches: 4. The CDR3 sequence: CASSFLAGHGELFF. For the CDR3, the DNA is TGTGCCAGCAGCTTCCTAGCGGGTCACGGGGAGCTGTTTTTT.

V and J are TRBV5-1 and TRBJ1-4; TRBD1 is a possible D gene (5 bases). This CDR3 has 14 amino acids. Germline V CDR1 and CDR2: SGHRS, YFSETQ. V dropped 5 bases and J dropped 7 bases, with 15 bases sitting between them. For the CDR3, the DNA is TGCGCCAGCAGTCAGGGCCAGGAGGGTGAAAAACTGTTTTTT. Translated, it gives CASSQGQEGEKLFF.

This clone has more than one count but fewer than ten. The chain has TRBV27 and TRBJ1-6, with no clear D. Germline CDR1 MNHEY, CDR2 SMNVEV (reference sequence). V lost 6 bases, J lost 0 bases, and 18 bases lay in between. The CDR3 consists of 18 residues. The CDR3 protein is CASSSIGRESSYNSPLHF. The CDR3 nucleotides are TGTGCCAGCAGCTCCATTGGCCGGGAGAGCTCCTATAATTCACCCCTCCACTTT.

The chain is built from TRBV7-9 and TRBJ2-1; D gene uncertain. Germline loops: CDR1 SEHNR, CDR2 FQNEAQ (reference sequence). The germline V and J ends were trimmed by 5 bases and 10 bases, with 21 bases remaining between them. The CDR3 totals 15 residues. CDR3 in amino acids: CASSPNSRLRVEQFF. The CDR3 DNA reads as TGTGCCAGCAGCCCAAACTCCCGACTCCGGGTCGAGCAGTTCTTC.

The chain joins TRBV4-3 to TRBJ2-3; TRBD1 aligns across 8 bases. Trimming at V came to 4 bases and at J to 0 bases, leaving 3 bases not matched to a gene. Germline CDR1 reads LGHNA; CDR2 reads YSLEER. This CDR3 comprises 15 residues. CDR3 protein: CASSPRTGSTDTQYF. Written as DNA, the CDR3 is TGCGCCAGCAGCCCAAGGACAGGGAGCACAGATACGCAGTATTTT.

The V gene is TRBV11-3, the J gene TRBJ2-3; D is possibly TRBD2 (5 bases). Per the germline V gene, CDR1 is SGHNT and CDR2 is YENEEA. Deletions cut 5 bases from V and 4 bases from J, with 7 bases between. The length of the CDR3 is 12 residues. The CDR3 is CASSRRSDTQYF. The CDR3 nucleotides are TGTGCCAGCAGCAGGAGGTCAGATACGCAGTATTTT.

The rearrangement uses TRBV9 and TRBJ2-3; 7 bases line up with TRBD1. The trim removed 3 bases at V and 3 bases at J, leaving 4 bases unmatched. The CDR3 runs 14 residues. Germline CDR1 reads SGDLS; CDR2 reads YYNGEE. The DNA of the CDR3 is TGTGCCAGCAGCGCCGAGACAGGGACAGATACGCAGTATTTT. It encodes CASSAETGTDTQYF.

The genes are TRBV7-9 and TRBJ1-2, with a weak D call TRBD1 (6 bases). The germline V gene has CDR1 SEHNR and CDR2 FQNEAQ (reference sequence). The V end lost 7 bases, the J end lost 8 bases, and 20 bases lay between the germline ends. This CDR3 is built from 14 residues. The CDR3 bases are TGTGCCAGCACCCCAGGGGCTACAGAGAAGGGCTACACCTTC. This translates into CASTPGATEKGYTF. Full variable domain (missing parts from reference TRBV7-9 and TRBJ1-2): DTGVSQNPRHKITKRGQNVTFRCDPISEHNRLYWYRQTLGQGPEFLTYFQNEAQLEKSRLLSDRFSAERPKGSFSTLEIQRTEQGDSAMYLCASTPGATEKGYTFGSGTRLTVV.

J is TRBJ2-7 and V is TRBV18, with 9 positions matching TRBD2. With V trimmed by 3 bases and J by 5 bases, 11 bases remained unmatched. CDR3 length: 16 amino acids. CDR1 is KGHSH and CDR2 is LQKENI in the germline V gene. CDR3: CASSPLGGRGGNEQYF. The CDR3 nucleotides read TGTGCCAGCTCACCGCTCGGCGGGAGGGGCGGGAACGAGCAGTACTTC.

In regard to this clone: One end of the junction is discordant with germline, which a read error may explain. The chain joins TRBV7-7 to TRBJ2-1, with TRBD1 matching 7 bases. Germline CDR1 is SSHAT and CDR2 is FNYEAQ (reference sequence). The CDR3 extends over 15 amino acids. The CDR3 DNA follows: TGTGCTAGCAGCACCCCAGGGGGTCTATACAATGAGCAGTTCTTC. Protein: CASSTPGGLYNEQFF.

This clone was seen once. The gene calls are TRBV28 and TRBJ1-2; possibly TRBD1 for D (5 bases). V was clipped by 1 base and J by 8 bases, with 17 bases between them. CDR3 length: 15 amino acids. The germline V gene encodes CDR1 MDHEN and CDR2 SYDVKM. CDR3 DNA sequence: TGTGCCAGCAGTTTATCTTGGTATAGGGGCACGGGCTACACCTTC. Its translation: CASSLSWYRGTGYTF.

The chain is built from TRBV6-2 or TRBV6-3 and TRBJ2-7, with TRBD1 matching over 8 bases. V dropped 6 bases and J dropped 2; count of bases not matched to a gene: 12. The germline gives CDR1 MNHEY, CDR2 SVGEGT. The CDR3 is 16 residues long. Here the CDR3 reads CASSHSPGTGAYEQYF. CDR3 nucleotide sequence: TGTGCCAGCAGCCATAGCCCAGGGACAGGAGCCTACGAGCAGTACTTC.

The chain links TRBV6-5 to TRBJ2-3; D is perhaps TRBD2 (6 bases). With 2 bases removed from V and 0 bases from J, the gap between germline ends came to 12 bases. CDR1 is MNHEY, CDR2 SVGAGI, per germline. This CDR3 contains 16 residues. CDR3 residues: CASSYLWGLSTDTQYF. CDR3 coding DNA: TGTGCCAGCAGTTACCTCTGGGGACTGAGCACAGATACGCAGTATTTT.